This TCR beta chain was captured in a study of blood T cell repertoires in COVID-19. As for the study in general: Specimens from acute and convalescent COVID-19 originated in the United States, Italy and Spain.

Only in-frame clones appear in the TCRdb table, and some are missing; sequencing was by immunoSEQ multiplex PCR. Among approximately 210,000 clones listed, roughly four fifths were seen once. Trimming removed 0 bases from V and 7 bases from J; junction bases left unmatched: 5. Germline lookup yields CDR1 SGHRS and CDR2 YFSETQ. The CDR3 is 16 amino acids. The chain recombines TRBV5-1 with TRBJ2-1, with 12 bases matching TRBD1. This clonotype was sampled from a woman aged 40 to 50 with acute or convalescent COVID-19. Specimen: peripheral blood. CDR3 sequence: CASSLGDRGLENEQFF. The CDR3 DNA follows: TGCGCCAGCAGCTTGGGGGACAGGGGGCTAGAGAATGAGCAGTTCTTC.